This TCR beta chain was recovered during a study of neoadjuvant nivolumab and ipilimumab in lung cancer. Study results and caveats: Pretherapy blood TCR richness correlated positively with resected tumor richness. From pretherapy to surgery, tumor richness and clonality rose with dual therapy. Pathologic regression was not significantly tied to TCR clonality.

As regards this clone: What it recognizes is unknown.

The assay was immunoSEQ multiplex PCR, and TCRdb's table has in-frame clones only and misses some. The data contain tens of thousands of clones, around 80% of them singletons. Germline-derived CDR1 and CDR2 are SGHRS and YFSETQ. V gave up 3 bases and J gave up 2 bases, with 14 bases separating them. The CDR3 covers 15 residues. Specimen: peripheral blood, collected before neoadjuvant nivolumab, alone or with ipilimumab. This sequence was found in an adult with non-small cell lung cancer. V is TRBV5-1 and J is TRBJ1-2, with D uncertain. The DNA for the CDR3 is TGCGCCAGCAGCTCAAAGATAGGCTCAAACTATGGCTACACCTTC. This encodes CASSSKIGSNYGYTF.